The 21 T cell receptor beta chains below come from one sample, sequenced in a study of cytomegalovirus exposure and HLA in healthy donors. The study ran its PCR with 60 Vbeta and 13 Jbeta primers. Repertoires were generated with immunoSEQ multiplex PCR, while TCRdb's copy carries only in-frame clones and drops some. The sample has some 180,000 clones, approximately 80% seen once; the top ten hold around 1.4%. The sample consisted of PBMCs. These receptors were taken from a girl aged 5 to 17 in good health and CMV-seropositive.

The chain joins TRBV28 to TRBJ2-1; 8 bases line up with TRBD2. The V gene end was trimmed by 3 bases and the J gene end by 6 bases; junction bases not matched to a gene: 1. Looked up from germline, CDR1 is MDHEN and CDR2 is SYDVKM. This CDR3 is 13 amino acids long. The CDR3 here is CASSFGRANEQFF. The CDR3 nucleotides are TGTGCCAGCAGTTTCGGGAGGGCCAATGAGCAGTTCTTC. Full variable domain (missing parts from reference TRBV28 and TRBJ2-1): DVKVTQSSRYLVKRTGEKVFLECVQDMDHENMFWYRQDPGLGLRLIYFSYDVKMKEKGDIPEGYSVSREKKERFSLILESASTNQTSMYLCASSFGRANEQFFGPGTRLTVL.

V usage is TRBV5-6 and J usage is TRBJ2-7, with TRBD1 matching over 10 bases. The germline gives CDR1 SGHDT, CDR2 YYEEEE. CDR3 length: 17 amino acids. The trim removed 4 bases at V and 0 bases at J, leaving 10 bases unmatched. CDR3 in DNA: TGTGCCAGCAGCGAGAGACAGGGGGCTGACTACTCCTACGAGCAGTACTTC. Translating gives CASSERQGADYSYEQYF.

This clone was picked up a small number of times. The V call is TRBV7-3, the J call TRBJ2-5; 7 positions agree with TRBD1. The J segment lost 4 bases and the V segment lost 6 bases, leaving 11 bases of the junction unmatched. The CDR3 covers 15 residues. The germline CDR1 and CDR2 sequences are SGHTA and FQGTGA. This CDR3 reads CASSRTQGVGETQYF. In DNA, the CDR3 is TGTGCCAGCAGTCGCACTCAGGGGGTAGGAGAGACCCAGTACTTC.

The chain recombines TRBV27 with TRBJ2-3; perhaps TRBD1 as D (5 bases). Germline CDR1 reads MNHEY; CDR2 reads SMNVEV (reference sequence). The CDR3 has 17 residues. The V gene lost 6 bases and the J gene lost 2 bases, with 21 bases spanning the gap. The CDR3 DNA reads TGTGCCAGCAGCCGTACCCCCAGGGAATTGGCCACAGATACGCAGTATTTT. Its protein product is CASSRTPRELATDTQYF.

This chain joins TRBV6-5 and TRBJ2-7; 7 bases match TRBD2. The J segment lost 1 base and the V segment lost 2 bases, leaving 5 bases of the junction unmatched. Germline V gene data show CDR1 as MNHEY and CDR2 as SVGAGI. This CDR3 has 15 residues. As DNA, the CDR3 is TGTGCCAGCAGTTACACCTCTAGCGGATCCTACGAGCAGTACTTC. Encoded protein: CASSYTSSGSYEQYF.

The chain carries TRBV7-2 and TRBJ2-1; TRBD2 is a possible D gene (6 bases). Between the trimmed V and J ends, which lost 6 bases and 0 bases, there was a span of 12 bases. Germline V gene data show CDR1 as SGHTA and CDR2 as FQGNSA. The CDR3 is made up of 15 amino acids. CDR3 region: CASRLLASSYNEQFF. Here the CDR3 DNA reads TGTGCCAGCAGATTACTAGCCTCCTCCTACAATGAGCAGTTCTTC. The variable domain in full, completed from reference TRBV7-2 and TRBJ2-1, reads GAGVSQSPSNKVTEKGKDVELRCDPISGHTALYWYRQSLGQGLEFLIYFQGNSAPDKSGLPSDRFSAERTGGSVSTLTIQRTQQEDSAVYLCASRLLASSYNEQFFGPGTRLTVL.

The chain recombines TRBV6-5 with TRBJ2-5; TRBD1 is a possible D gene (5 bases). The CDR3 is made up of 16 amino acids. V shed 0 bases and J shed 2 bases, with 13 bases lying between them. Germline CDR1 reads MNHEY; CDR2 reads SVGAGI. CDR3 protein: CASSYSRQLGQETQYF. The DNA for the CDR3 is TGTGCCAGCAGTTACTCGAGACAGCTTGGACAAGAGACCCAGTACTTC.

V is TRBV19 and J is TRBJ2-7, with a tentative D call TRBD2 (5 bases). V was pared by 3 bases and J by 3 bases, with 12 bases between. In germline, CDR1 is LNHDA, CDR2 SQIVND (reference sequence). This CDR3 is 14 amino acids long. CDR3 region: CASSIGPAGYEQYF. CDR3 bases: TGTGCCAGTAGTATCGGCCCTGCGGGCTACGAGCAGTACTTC.

The V call is TRBV7-3, the J call TRBJ2-1; a weak D match, TRBD1 (5 bases). There are 14 residues in the CDR3. Trimming shortened V by 3 bases and J by 8 bases, and 14 bases separated the two germline ends. Germline loops: CDR1 SGHTA, CDR2 FQGTGA. The CDR3 loop reads CASSLGPTGDEQFF. The CDR3, as DNA: TGTGCCAGCAGCTTGGGGCCTACCGGAGATGAGCAGTTCTTC.

The chain carries TRBV6-6 and TRBJ2-5; the D gene is possibly TRBD2 (7 bases). This CDR3 has 14 amino acids. Germline CDR1 MNHNY, CDR2 SVGAGI (reference sequence). Deletions cut 5 bases from V and 11 bases from J, with 21 bases between. The CDR3 nucleotides are TGTGCCAGCAGTGGGGGGGGCCCCCCGCGGGAGCAGTACTTC. Protein product: CASSGGGPPREQYF.

J is TRBJ2-5 and V is TRBV15; a weak D match, TRBD1 (6 bases). Trimming left V 5 bases short and J 2 bases short, with 18 bases between. Per germline, CDR1 LNHNV and CDR2 YYDKDF (reference sequence). The CDR3 covers 16 residues. CDR3 nucleotides: TGTGCCACCAGCGCCTCTCTTAGTAGGGGGCAAGAGACCCAGTACTTC. It specifies CATSASLSRGQETQYF.

In this sample, this clone turned up once. This chain links TRBV5-4 with TRBJ2-5, with 10 bases that match TRBD2. With V trimmed by 5 bases and J by 1 base, 2 bases remained unmatched. The CDR3 has 14 residues. Germline-derived CDR1 and CDR2 are SGHNT and YYREEE (reference sequence). The CDR3 nucleotides are TGTGCCAGCAGTAGGACTAGCGGCCAAGAGACCCAGTACTTC. The encoded protein is CASSRTSGQETQYF. The full variable domain, its missing parts supplied by reference TRBV5-4 and TRBJ2-5, is ETGVTQSPTHLIKTRGQQVTLRCSSQSGHNTVSWYQQALGQGPQFIFQYYREEENGRGNFPPRFSGLQFPNYSSELNVNALELDDSALYLCASSRTSGQETQYFGPGTRLLVL.

This rearrangement joins TRBV6-6 to TRBJ2-6; D is unclear. V was pared by 7 bases and J by 0 bases, with 10 bases between. Per germline, CDR1 MNHNY and CDR2 SVGAGI (reference sequence). The CDR3 is 15 amino acids. In DNA, the CDR3 is TGTGCCAGCATCCAGTGGTTCTCTGGGGCCAACGTCCTGACTTTC. Translating gives CASIQWFSGANVLTF.

The genes are TRBV5-4 and TRBJ2-3; D is undetermined. Germline-derived CDR1 and CDR2 are SGHNT and YYREEE (reference sequence). CDR3 length: 14 amino acids. V gave up 0 bases and J gave up 6 bases, with 11 bases separating them. CDR3: CASSLALQKDTQYF. DNA for the CDR3: TGTGCCAGCAGCTTGGCACTCCAAAAGGATACGCAGTATTTT.

V is TRBV30 and J is TRBJ1-1; TRBD1 might be the D (5 bases). Germline loops: CDR1 GTSNPN, CDR2 SVGIG (reference sequence). V was clipped by 5 bases and J by 7 bases, with 8 bases between them. There are 10 residues in the CDR3. The CDR3 DNA reads TGTGCCTGGGGCAGGGTTGAAGCTTTCTTT. This encodes CAWGRVEAFF.

V and J are TRBV2 and TRBJ2-3, with a tentative D call TRBD2 (5 bases). CDR3 size: 13 residues. Deletions cut 6 bases from V and 0 bases from J, with 7 bases between. CDR1 is SNHLY and CDR2 is FYNNEI in the germline V gene. The CDR3 DNA follows: TGTGCCAGCAGCGGGGAGAGCACAGATACGCAGTATTTT. This translates into CASSGESTDTQYF.

This chain links TRBV5-5 with TRBJ2-5, with 7 bases aligning to TRBD1. The CDR3 extends over 14 amino acids. The trim removed 3 bases at V and 1 base at J, leaving 3 bases unmatched. Germline loops: CDR1 SGHKS, CDR2 YYEKEE (reference sequence). CDR3 bases: TGTGCCAGCAGCTCGACAGGGCTCCAAGAGACCCAGTACTTC. Translating gives CASSSTGLQETQYF.

The chain combines TRBV6-1 with TRBJ2-7; 12 bases map to TRBD2. Germline V gene lookup returns CDR1 MNHNS and CDR2 SASEGT. CDR3 length equals 15 residues. The V gene end was trimmed by 7 bases and the J gene end by 2 bases; junction bases not matched to a gene: 6. The DNA for the CDR3 is TGTGCCAGCAACGGACTAGCGGGAATTACCTACGAGCAGTACTTC. Its protein product is CASNGLAGITYEQYF.

This chain links TRBV7-2 with TRBJ1-5; 7 bases match TRBD1. Germline-derived CDR1 and CDR2 are SGHTA and FQGNSA. The CDR3 consists of 16 residues. The V and J ends lost 8 bases and 6 bases, in that order; junction bases with no gene match: 16. The CDR3 DNA is TGTGCCAGCTCCACCCTTCGAGGAGGGGGCATTCAGCCCCAGCATTTT. Residues: CASSTLRGGGIQPQHF.

The chain uses TRBV13 and TRBJ2-5; 9 nucleotides match TRBD2. TRBJ2-7 explains the end of the DNA better; the J call may be wrong. CDR1 is PRHDT, CDR2 FYEKMQ, per germline (reference sequence). The CDR3 totals 14 residues. CDR3 DNA: TGTGCCAGCAGCTGGGCGGGAGGGAACTACGAGCAGTACTTC. Translating gives CASSWAGGNYEQYF.

The chain couples TRBV28 to TRBJ1-2; 7 positions match TRBD1. The CDR3 covers 15 residues. V shed 4 bases and J 1 base; nucleotides not matched to a gene: 6. The germline CDR1 and CDR2 sequences are MDHEN and SYDVKM. CDR3 nucleotide sequence: TGTGCCAGCAGTTCCCCGGGACAGAATAACTATGGCTACACCTTC. Amino acids: CASSSPGQNNYGYTF.